What follows are 30 T cell receptor beta chains derived from one specimen sequenced in a study of cytomegalovirus exposure and HLA in healthy donors. The PCR employed 60 Vbeta primers together with 13 Jbeta primers. Assay used: immunoSEQ multiplex PCR; TCRdb lists only in-frame clones, some missing. The repertoire has 150,000 to 200,000 clones, around 72% of them found once; the top ten carry approximately 1.5%. The sample taken for sequencing was PBMCs. These receptors were taken from a man between 45 and 60 years old in good health and CMV-seronegative.

The chain has TRBV18 and TRBJ2-5; TRBD1 is a possible D gene (5 bases). This CDR3 contains 14 residues. Germline V gene data show CDR1 as KGHSH and CDR2 as LQKENI. Trimming removed 2 bases at V and 4 bases at J, with 11 bases between. The CDR3 DNA reads TGTGCCAGCTCACCAGGGCAGGGTAGAGAGACCCAGTACTTC. It encodes CASSPGQGRETQYF.

The rearrangement links TRBV7-2 to TRBJ1-4; D is perhaps TRBD1 (5 bases). The germline V gene encodes CDR1 SGHTA and CDR2 FQGNSA. V gave up 6 bases and J gave up 7 bases, with 18 bases separating them. The CDR3 covers 15 residues. DNA for the CDR3: TGTGCCAGCAGTCCCCCCGGGGGTTTTCCTGAAAAACTGTTTTTT. Its protein is CASSPPGGFPEKLFF.

This sequence joins TRBV4-2 and TRBJ2-1, with 10 bases aligning to TRBD2. Germline-derived CDR1 and CDR2 are LGHNA and YNFKEQ. V was clipped by 0 bases and J by 7 bases; unmatched bases: 12. The CDR3 consists of 18 residues. The CDR3 DNA reads TGTGCCAGCAGCCAAGACCCCCAAGAGCGGGGGGGCTTGAATGAGCAGTTCTTC. Translated, it gives CASSQDPQERGGLNEQFF.

This clone was found a few times. The rearrangement joins TRBV4-1 to TRBJ2-2, with TRBD2 identical over 10 bases. CDR1 and CDR2 from the germline V gene are MGHRA and YSYEKL. The CDR3 is 16 residues long. Germline trimming cut 5 bases from V and 2 bases from J; bases unmatched to any gene: 5. CDR3 sequence: CASSTRTSGNTGELFF. The CDR3 coding sequence is TGCGCCAGCAGCACGCGGACTAGCGGAAACACCGGGGAGCTGTTTTTT.

The chain couples TRBV7-9 to TRBJ2-2, with D possibly matching TRBD1 (5 bases). V lost 2 bases and J 5 bases, leaving 15 bases between the germline ends. The CDR3 is made up of 16 amino acids. CDR1 and CDR2 (germline): SEHNR, FQNEAQ (reference sequence). As DNA, the CDR3 is TGTGCCAGCAGCTTACTACAGGCGACGAGGACCGGGGAGCTGTTTTTT. Protein product: CASSLLQATRTGELFF.

The sample holds a few counts of this clone. The chain has TRBV7-9 and TRBJ2-5; 9 positions agree with TRBD2. Germline trimming cut 5 bases from V and 0 bases from J; bases unmatched to any gene: 7. The CDR3 is 16 residues long. In germline, CDR1 is SEHNR, CDR2 FQNEAQ (reference sequence). CDR3 in DNA: TGTGCCAGCAGCAATAGCGGGGGCCCGTACCAAGAGACCCAGTACTTC. Translated: CASSNSGGPYQETQYF.

V is TRBV29-1 and J is TRBJ1-2, with D possibly matching TRBD1 (6 bases). The CDR3 loop spans 13 amino acids. Germline lookup yields CDR1 SQVTM and CDR2 ANQGSEA. Trimming removed 5 bases at V and 2 bases at J, with 12 bases between. Here the CDR3 DNA reads TGCAGCGTTACTGGGCAGGGGAACTATGGCTACACCTTC. The encoded protein is CSVTGQGNYGYTF.

This clone was detected once. This chain links TRBV7-8 with TRBJ1-1; D may be TRBD1 (6 bases). V lost 2 bases and J lost 5, with 15 bases in between. The length of the CDR3 is 15 residues. Germline-derived CDR1 and CDR2 are SGHVS and FQNEAQ. CDR3 bases: TGTGCCAGCAGCTTACCACAGGGAAGAGAAACTGAAGCTTTCTTT. This translates into CASSLPQGRETEAFF.

This clone was seen once. J is TRBJ1-4 and V is TRBV28; TRBD1 is a possible D gene (5 bases). Germline CDR1 is MDHEN and CDR2 is SYDVKM. Deletions cut 3 bases from V and 8 bases from J, with 13 bases between. The CDR3 spans 14 residues. CDR3 loop: CASSLGGVGEKLFF. For the CDR3, the DNA is TGTGCCAGCAGTTTGGGGGGAGTTGGGGAAAAACTGTTTTTT.

The chain is built from TRBV5-1 and TRBJ1-6, with a weak D call TRBD1 (6 bases). The length of the CDR3 is 15 residues. Looked up from germline, CDR1 is SGHRS and CDR2 is YFSETQ. The V gene lost 2 bases and the J gene lost 3 bases, with 9 bases spanning the gap. The CDR3 reads CASSLQGNYNSPLHF. The CDR3 DNA is TGCGCCAGCAGCTTACAGGGAAACTATAATTCACCCCTCCACTTT.

This clone appeared a single time. One junction end disagrees with the germline gene, perhaps due to a read error. The chain employs TRBV7-7 and TRBJ2-5; D is unresolved. The CDR3 runs 12 residues. Per germline, CDR1 SSHAT and CDR2 FNYEAQ (reference sequence). The CDR3 loop is CASSLDKETQYF. CDR3 bases: TGTGCTAGCAGCTTAGATAAAGAGACCCAGTACTTC.

The chain couples TRBV7-9 to TRBJ2-7, with TRBD1 matching over 7 bases. Germline values: CDR1 SEHNR, CDR2 FQNEAQ (reference sequence). The CDR3 runs 15 residues. J lost 3 bases, V lost 5 bases, and 10 bases had no gene match. CDR3 nucleotides: TGTGCCAGCAGCCAAGGAACAGGGGTCATCTACGAGCAGTACTTC. Its protein is CASSQGTGVIYEQYF.

This clone came up a few times. This chain joins TRBV4-3 and TRBJ1-5; 8 positions match TRBD1. With V trimmed by 6 bases and J by 9 bases, 10 bases remained unmatched. Germline loops: CDR1 LGHNA, CDR2 YSLEER. CDR3 length equals 14 residues. The chain's CDR3 is CASSPGQGIWPQHF. The CDR3 bases are TGCGCCAGCAGTCCCGGACAGGGTATTTGGCCCCAGCATTTT.

The chain combines TRBV2 with TRBJ1-3; unclear D gene. The CDR3 runs to 13 residues. In germline, CDR1 is SNHLY, CDR2 FYNNEI. Trimming stripped 6 bases from V and 2 bases from J, with 8 bases between. The CDR3 DNA sequence: TGTGCCAGCAGCGACATTACTGGAAACACCATATATTTT. Residues: CASSDITGNTIYF. The complete variable domain, with remaining parts taken from reference TRBV2 and TRBJ1-3, reads EPEVTQTPSHQVTQMGQEVILRCVPISNHLYFYWYRQILGQKVEFLVSFYNNEISEKSEIFDDQFSVERPDGSNFTLKIRSTKLEDSAMYFCASSDITGNTIYFGEGSWLTVV.

This chain joins TRBV5-1 and TRBJ2-3; 10 bases are a match to TRBD2. V lost 2 bases and J lost 5; bases outside the gene matches: 5. Germline V gives CDR1 SGHRS, CDR2 YFSETQ. The CDR3 is made up of 15 amino acids. CDR3 in DNA: TGCGCCAGCAGCTTCAGCGGGGGGGCCGAAGATACGCAGTATTTT. Translating it yields CASSFSGGAEDTQYF.

V usage is TRBV7-8 and J usage is TRBJ1-1; TRBD1 matches at 8 bases. The germline CDR1 and CDR2 sequences are SGHVS and FQNEAQ. J was trimmed by 1 base and V by 2 bases; bases with no gene match: 6. The CDR3 is 16 amino acids. The CDR3 DNA reads as TGTGCCAGCAGCTTAAGGGCAGGGGGCGCGAACACTGAAGCTTTCTTT. Translating gives CASSLRAGGANTEAFF.

The V call is TRBV2, the J call TRBJ1-1; no definite D call. The V end lost 7 bases, the J end lost 1 base, and 10 bases lay between the germline ends. Per germline, CDR1 SNHLY and CDR2 FYNNEI. This CDR3 has 13 amino acids. DNA of the CDR3: TGTGCCAGCATGTTATCGGGGAACACTGAAGCTTTCTTT. As protein: CASMLSGNTEAFF.

This chain joins TRBV7-2 and TRBJ2-2; TRBD1 matches at 10 bases. Germline CDR1 reads SGHTA; CDR2 reads FQGNSA. This CDR3 is built from 15 residues. The J segment lost 5 bases and the V segment lost 7 bases, leaving 7 bases of the junction unmatched. The DNA for the CDR3 is TGTGCCAGCAATAGGGGACAGGGGTGGACCGGGGAGCTGTTTTTT. It is translated as CASNRGQGWTGELFF.

J is TRBJ2-7 and V is TRBV6-5; 14 bases are shared with TRBD2. With 6 bases clipped from V and 4 bases from J, the junction kept 5 bases outside the gene matches. CDR3 size: 15 residues. Looked up from germline, CDR1 is MNHEY and CDR2 is SVGAGI. In DNA, the CDR3 is TGTGCCAGCAGGGCGGGACTAGCGGGGGTTTACGAGCAGTACTTC. This codes for CASRAGLAGVYEQYF.

The chain has TRBV7-8 and TRBJ1-5, with 12 positions matching TRBD1. The ends lost 2 bases at V and 7 bases at J; junction bases unmatched: 6. The CDR3 loop spans 16 amino acids. Looked up from germline, CDR1 is SGHVS and CDR2 is FQNEAQ. The CDR3 DNA reads TGTGCCAGCAGCTTATCCGGGACAGGGGGCAGGCAGCCCCAGCATTTT. Amino acids: CASSLSGTGGRQPQHF.

V gene TRBV25-1 combines with J gene TRBJ2-7; a weak D match, TRBD2 (6 bases). Germline-derived CDR1 and CDR2 are MGHDK and SYGVNS. Trimming left V 6 bases short and J 4 bases short, with 16 bases between. This CDR3 region has 14 residues. The CDR3 spells CASRNRGGAYEQYF. Here the CDR3 DNA reads TGTGCCAGCAGGAACCGGGGAGGAGCTTACGAGCAGTACTTC.

V gene TRBV11-3 combines with J gene TRBJ2-3; TRBD1 matches at 9 bases. Germline V gives CDR1 SGHNT, CDR2 YENEEA. J lost 6 bases, V lost 0 bases, and 4 bases had no gene match. The CDR3 is made up of 15 amino acids. CDR3 DNA: TGTGCCAGCAGCTTAGATGGACAGGGGCGCGATACGCAGTATTTT. This codes for CASSLDGQGRDTQYF.

The chain has TRBV29-1 and TRBJ2-3; 13 bases map to TRBD2. The germline V gene has CDR1 SQVTM and CDR2 ANQGSEA. This CDR3 has 15 residues. Germline trimming cut 8 bases from V and 3 bases from J; bases unmatched to any gene: 8. Here the CDR3 DNA reads TGCAGCTCCCTCGGGACTAGCGGGATGACAGATACGCAGTATTTT. Protein sequence: CSSLGTSGMTDTQYF.

This chain connects TRBV7-2 to TRBJ2-5, with TRBD2 identical over 8 bases. Germline loops: CDR1 SGHTA, CDR2 FQGNSA. This CDR3 comprises 15 residues. J gave up 5 bases and V 0 bases, and 5 bases lay outside the gene matches. This CDR3 is CASSLAGGAGETQYF. The CDR3 DNA reads TGTGCCAGCAGCTTAGCCGGGGGGGCCGGGGAGACCCAGTACTTC.

The sample holds one count of this clone. V usage is TRBV11-2 and J usage is TRBJ1-2; weak D call: TRBD1 (6 bases). V was shortened by 6 bases and J by 4 bases, with 15 bases between the two germline ends. The CDR3 sequence is 14 residues long. Germline CDR1 reads SGHAT; CDR2 reads FQNNGV. CDR3 sequence (DNA): TGTGCCAGCAGACCCACAGGGACCTCCTATGGCTACACCTTC. Encoded protein: CASRPTGTSYGYTF.

CDR3: CASSSLGTGGKTEYGYTF. In DNA, the CDR3 is TGTGCCAGCAGTAGTCTAGGGACAGGGGGCAAGACGGAATATGGCTACACCTTC. The rearrangement links TRBV25-1 to TRBJ1-2; the match to TRBD1 covers 12 bases. Losses at the gene ends were 5 bases for V and 5 bases for J; bases not matched to a gene: 15. The CDR3 runs to 18 residues. CDR1 MGHDK and CDR2 SYGVNS come from the germline V gene.

The V call is TRBV29-1, the J call TRBJ1-1, with a possible D match to TRBD1 (5 bases). The CDR3 spans 13 residues. The germline gives CDR1 SQVTM, CDR2 ANQGSEA. V shed 3 bases and J shed 3 bases, with 11 bases lying between them. This chain's CDR3 is CSVEGGGYTEAFF. The CDR3, as DNA: TGCAGCGTTGAGGGGGGGGGATACACTGAAGCTTTCTTT. Complete variable domain (other parts from reference TRBV29-1 and TRBJ1-1): SAVISQKPSRDICQRGTSLTIQCQVDSQVTMMFWYRQQPGQSLTLIATANQGSEATYESGFVIDKFPISRPNLTFSTLTVSNMSPEDSSIYLCSVEGGGYTEAFFGQGTRLTVV.

The chain links TRBV4-3 to TRBJ2-7; 11 bases are a match to TRBD1. Germline lookup yields CDR1 LGHNA and CDR2 YSLEER. V shed 0 bases and J 4 bases; nucleotides not matched to a gene: 2. The length of the CDR3 is 15 residues. In nucleotides, the CDR3 is TGCGCCAGCAGCCAAGAAGGGACAGGGGGGTACGAGCAGTACTTC. It translates to CASSQEGTGGYEQYF.

This chain links TRBV5-1 with TRBJ1-2; D perhaps matches TRBD1 (6 bases). The V and J ends lost 0 bases and 6 bases respectively, with 15 bases between them. This CDR3 has 15 residues. Germline CDR1 SGHRS, CDR2 YFSETQ. CDR3 nucleotides: TGCGCCAGCAGCTTGGCCACAGGGAGGGTCGATGGCTACACCTTC. Amino acids: CASSLATGRVDGYTF.

The chain combines TRBV18 with TRBJ1-6; 8 bases fit TRBD1. This CDR3 region has 18 residues. With V trimmed by 2 bases and J by 9 bases, 15 bases remained unmatched. CDR1 KGHSH and CDR2 LQKENI come from the germline V gene. This CDR3 is CASSPGRTGNSGSSPLHF. In nucleotides, the CDR3 is TGTGCCAGCTCACCAGGAAGGACAGGGAATTCGGGAAGTTCACCCCTCCACTTT.